A single sample gave rise to the 2 T cell receptor beta chains below, sequenced in a study of blood T cell repertoires in COVID-19. Clones were sequenced by immunoSEQ multiplex PCR, and TCRdb holds only the in-frame ones, with some missing. The repertoire has about 160,000 clones, around 90% of them found once; the top ten carry just under 4%. Source material: peripheral blood. Source of these receptors: a woman aged 55-75 years who had recovered from COVID-19.

This clone was picked up a small number of times. This chain connects TRBV28 to TRBJ1-2; TRBD1 matches 9 bases. V lost 7 bases to trimming and J lost 7 bases; unmatched junction nucleotides: 10. Germline CDR1 MDHEN, CDR2 SYDVKM. CDR3 length: 14 residues. As DNA, the CDR3 is TGTGCCAGCACAAAGGGACAGGGAGGCTTTGGCTACACCTTC. Translation gives CASTKGQGGFGYTF.

The chain combines TRBV27 with TRBJ2-5; 9 nucleotides align to TRBD1. The CDR3 has 13 amino acids. Germline trimming cut 2 bases from V and 5 bases from J; bases unmatched to any gene: 0. Germline CDR1 reads MNHEY; CDR2 reads SMNVEV (reference sequence). In nucleotides, the CDR3 is TGTGCCAGCAGTTTAGGACAGGGGGAGACCCAGTACTTC. Translating gives CASSLGQGETQYF.